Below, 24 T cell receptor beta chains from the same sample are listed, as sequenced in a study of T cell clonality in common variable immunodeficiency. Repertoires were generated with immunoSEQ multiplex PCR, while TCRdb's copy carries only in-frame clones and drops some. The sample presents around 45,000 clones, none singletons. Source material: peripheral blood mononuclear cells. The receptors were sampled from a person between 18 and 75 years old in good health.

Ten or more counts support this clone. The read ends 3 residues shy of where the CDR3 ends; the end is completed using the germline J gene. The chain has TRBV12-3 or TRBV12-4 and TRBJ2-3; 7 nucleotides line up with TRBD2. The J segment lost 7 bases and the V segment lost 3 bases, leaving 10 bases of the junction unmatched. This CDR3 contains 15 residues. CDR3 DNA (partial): TGTGCCAGCAGTTTGTGGAGCGGGGTGGGGAATACG. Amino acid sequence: CASSLWSGVGNT. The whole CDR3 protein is CASSLWSGVGNTQYF.

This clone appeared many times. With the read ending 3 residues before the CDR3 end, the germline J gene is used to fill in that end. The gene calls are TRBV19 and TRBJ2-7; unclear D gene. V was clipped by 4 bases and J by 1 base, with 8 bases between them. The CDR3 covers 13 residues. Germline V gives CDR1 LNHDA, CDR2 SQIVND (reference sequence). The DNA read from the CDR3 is TGTGCCAGTAGTACATCCGGTTCCTACGAG. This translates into CASSTSGSYE. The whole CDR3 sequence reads CASSTSGSYEQYF.

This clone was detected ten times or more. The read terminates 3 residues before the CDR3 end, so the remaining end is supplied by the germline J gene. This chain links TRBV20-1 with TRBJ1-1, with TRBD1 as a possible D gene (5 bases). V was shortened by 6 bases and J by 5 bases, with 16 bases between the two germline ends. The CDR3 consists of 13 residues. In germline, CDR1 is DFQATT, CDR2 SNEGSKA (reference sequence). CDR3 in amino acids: CSAGPDGGTEAFF. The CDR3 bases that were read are TGCAGTGCCGGACCCGACGGGGGAACTGAA.

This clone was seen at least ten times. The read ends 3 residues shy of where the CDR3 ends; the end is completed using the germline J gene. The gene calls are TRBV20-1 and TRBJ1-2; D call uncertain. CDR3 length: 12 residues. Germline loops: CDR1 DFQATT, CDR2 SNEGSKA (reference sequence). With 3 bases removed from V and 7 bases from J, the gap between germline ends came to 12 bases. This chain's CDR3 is CSASTGVSGYTF. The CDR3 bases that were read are TGCAGTGCTAGTACCGGGGTCAGTGGC.

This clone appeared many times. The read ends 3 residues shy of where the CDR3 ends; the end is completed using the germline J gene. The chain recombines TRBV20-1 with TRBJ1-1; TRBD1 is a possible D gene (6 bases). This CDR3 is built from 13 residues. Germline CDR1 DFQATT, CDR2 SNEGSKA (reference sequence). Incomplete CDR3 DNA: TGCAGTGCCAATCCACAGGGTAGGCTGAAG. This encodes CSANPQGRLK. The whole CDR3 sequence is CSANPQGRLKAFF.

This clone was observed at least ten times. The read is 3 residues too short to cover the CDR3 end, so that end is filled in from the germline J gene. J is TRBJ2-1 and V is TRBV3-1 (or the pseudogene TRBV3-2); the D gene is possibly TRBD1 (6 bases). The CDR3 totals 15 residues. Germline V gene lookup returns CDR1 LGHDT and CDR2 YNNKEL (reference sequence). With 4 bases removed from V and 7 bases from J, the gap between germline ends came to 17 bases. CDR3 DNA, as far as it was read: TGTGCCAGCAGCCGAAAAACCAGACAGGATAATGAG. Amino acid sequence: CASSRKTRQDNE. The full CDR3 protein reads CASSRKTRQDNEQFF.

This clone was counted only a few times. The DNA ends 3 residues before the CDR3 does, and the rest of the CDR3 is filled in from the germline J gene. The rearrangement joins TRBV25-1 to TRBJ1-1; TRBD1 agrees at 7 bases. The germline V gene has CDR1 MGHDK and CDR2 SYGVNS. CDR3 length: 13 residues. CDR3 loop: CASRGPDRFKAFF. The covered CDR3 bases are TGTGCCAGCAGAGGTCCGGACAGGTTTAAA.

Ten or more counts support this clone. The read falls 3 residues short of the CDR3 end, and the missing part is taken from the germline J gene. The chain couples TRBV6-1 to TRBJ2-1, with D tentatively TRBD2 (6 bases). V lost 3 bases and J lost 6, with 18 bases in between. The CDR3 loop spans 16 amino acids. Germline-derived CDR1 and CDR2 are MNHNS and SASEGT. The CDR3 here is CASSDRTGTGGNEQFF. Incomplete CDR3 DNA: TGTGCCAGCAGTGATCGGACCGGGACTGGGGGCAATGAG.

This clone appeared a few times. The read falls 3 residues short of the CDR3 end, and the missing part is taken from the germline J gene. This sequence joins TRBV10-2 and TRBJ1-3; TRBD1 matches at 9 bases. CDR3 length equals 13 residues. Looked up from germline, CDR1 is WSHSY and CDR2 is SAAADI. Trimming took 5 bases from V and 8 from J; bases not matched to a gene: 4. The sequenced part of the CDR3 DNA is TGCGCCAGCAGTCGACAGGGGGTAGACACC. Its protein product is CASSRQGVDT. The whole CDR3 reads CASSRQGVDTIYF.

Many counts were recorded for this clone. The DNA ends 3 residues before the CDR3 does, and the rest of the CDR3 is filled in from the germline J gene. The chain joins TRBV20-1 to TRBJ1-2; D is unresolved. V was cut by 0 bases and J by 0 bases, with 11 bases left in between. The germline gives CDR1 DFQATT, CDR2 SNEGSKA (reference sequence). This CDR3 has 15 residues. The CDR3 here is CSARDPGGTNYGYTF. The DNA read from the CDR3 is TGCAGTGCTAGAGATCCTGGCGGTACTAACTATGGC.

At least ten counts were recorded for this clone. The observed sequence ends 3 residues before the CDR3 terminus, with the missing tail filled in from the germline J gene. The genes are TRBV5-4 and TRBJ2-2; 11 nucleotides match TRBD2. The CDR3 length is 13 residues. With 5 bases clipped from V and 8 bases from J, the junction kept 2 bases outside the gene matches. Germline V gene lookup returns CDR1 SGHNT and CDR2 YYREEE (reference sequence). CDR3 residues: CASRTSGEGELFF. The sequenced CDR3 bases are TGTGCCAGCAGGACTAGCGGGGAAGGGGAG. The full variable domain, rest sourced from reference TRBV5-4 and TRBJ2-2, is ETGVTQSPTHLIKTRGQQVTLRCSSQSGHNTVSWYQQALGQGPQFIFQYYREEENGRGNFPPRFSGLQFPNYSSELNVNALELDDSALYLCASRTSGEGELFFGEGSRLTVL.

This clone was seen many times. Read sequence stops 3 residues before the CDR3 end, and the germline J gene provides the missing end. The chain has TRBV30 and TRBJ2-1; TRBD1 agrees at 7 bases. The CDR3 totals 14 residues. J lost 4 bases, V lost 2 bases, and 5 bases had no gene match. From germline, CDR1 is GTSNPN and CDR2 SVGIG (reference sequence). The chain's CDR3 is CAWSPGTAYNEQFF. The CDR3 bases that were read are TGTGCCTGGAGTCCCGGGACAGCTTACAATGAG.

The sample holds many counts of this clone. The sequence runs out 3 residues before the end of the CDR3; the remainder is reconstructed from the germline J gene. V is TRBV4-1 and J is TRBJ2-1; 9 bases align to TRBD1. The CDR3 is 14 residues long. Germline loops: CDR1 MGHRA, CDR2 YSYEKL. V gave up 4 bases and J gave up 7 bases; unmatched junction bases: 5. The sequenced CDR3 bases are TGCGCCAGCAGCCGGACAGGGGAGACGAATGAG. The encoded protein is CASSRTGETNE. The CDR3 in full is CASSRTGETNEQFF.

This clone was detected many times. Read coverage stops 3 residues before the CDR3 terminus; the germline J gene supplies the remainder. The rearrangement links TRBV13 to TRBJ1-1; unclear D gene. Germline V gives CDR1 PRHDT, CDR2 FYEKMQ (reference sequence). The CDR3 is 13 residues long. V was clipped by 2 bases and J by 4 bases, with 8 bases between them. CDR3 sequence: CASSLRHPTEAFF. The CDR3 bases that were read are TGTGCCAGCAGCTTACGACACCCCACTGAA.

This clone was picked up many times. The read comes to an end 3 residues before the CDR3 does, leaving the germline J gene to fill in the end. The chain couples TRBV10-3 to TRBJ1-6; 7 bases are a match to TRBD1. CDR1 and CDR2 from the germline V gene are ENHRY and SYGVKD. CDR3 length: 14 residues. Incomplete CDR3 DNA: TGTGCCATCAGTGACCACAGGGGCCCTCCGTCC. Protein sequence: CAISDHRGPPS. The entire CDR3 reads CAISDHRGPPSLHF.

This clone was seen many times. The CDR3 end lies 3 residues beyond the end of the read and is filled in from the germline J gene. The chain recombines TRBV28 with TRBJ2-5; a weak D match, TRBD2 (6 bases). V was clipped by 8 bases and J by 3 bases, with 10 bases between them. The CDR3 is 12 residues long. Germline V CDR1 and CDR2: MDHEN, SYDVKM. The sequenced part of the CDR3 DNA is TGTGCCAGCGTTAGCGGTAAAGAGACC. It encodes CASVSGKET. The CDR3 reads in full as CASVSGKETQYF.

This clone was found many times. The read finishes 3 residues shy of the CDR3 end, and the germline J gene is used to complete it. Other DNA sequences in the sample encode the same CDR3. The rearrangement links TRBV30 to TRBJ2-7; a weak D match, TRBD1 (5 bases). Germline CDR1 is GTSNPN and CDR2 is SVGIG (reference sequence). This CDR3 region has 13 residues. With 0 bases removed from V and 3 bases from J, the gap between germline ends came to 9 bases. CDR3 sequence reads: CAWSVGQGYEQYF. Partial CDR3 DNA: TGTGCCTGGAGTGTTGGTCAGGGCTACGAG.

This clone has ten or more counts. CDR3 loop: CASSPLLRQDDSPLHF. The sequenced part of the CDR3 DNA is TGTGCCAGCTCACCACTGTTGAGACAGGATGATTCACCC. V is TRBV18 and J is TRBJ1-6; D is possibly TRBD1 (6 bases). The observed sequence ends 3 residues before the CDR3 terminus, with the missing tail filled in from the germline J gene. This CDR3 comprises 16 residues. CDR1 and CDR2 from the germline V gene are KGHSH and LQKENI. V gave up 1 base and J gave up 8 bases, with 15 bases separating them.

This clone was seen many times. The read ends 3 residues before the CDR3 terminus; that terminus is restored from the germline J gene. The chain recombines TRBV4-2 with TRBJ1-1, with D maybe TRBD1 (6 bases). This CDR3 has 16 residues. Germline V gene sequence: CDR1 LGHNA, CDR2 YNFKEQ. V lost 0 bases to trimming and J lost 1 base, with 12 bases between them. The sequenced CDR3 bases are TGTGCCAGCAGCCAAGAGGGGGCTGGAAAGAACACTGAA. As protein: CASSQEGAGKNTE. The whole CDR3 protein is CASSQEGAGKNTEAFF.

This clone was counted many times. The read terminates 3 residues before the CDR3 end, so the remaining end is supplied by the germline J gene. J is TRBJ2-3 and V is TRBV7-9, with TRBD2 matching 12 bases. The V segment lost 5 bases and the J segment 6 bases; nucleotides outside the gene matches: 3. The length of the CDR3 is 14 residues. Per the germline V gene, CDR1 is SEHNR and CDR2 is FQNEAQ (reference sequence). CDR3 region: CASSPSGGADTQYF. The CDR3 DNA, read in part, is TGTGCCAGCAGCCCTAGCGGGGGGGCTGATACG. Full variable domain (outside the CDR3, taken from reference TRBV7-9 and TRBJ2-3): DTGVSQNPRHKITKRGQNVTFRCDPISEHNRLYWYRQTLGQGPEFLTYFQNEAQLEKSRLLSDRFSAERPKGSFSTLEIQRTEQGDSAMYLCASSPSGGADTQYFGPGTRLTVL.

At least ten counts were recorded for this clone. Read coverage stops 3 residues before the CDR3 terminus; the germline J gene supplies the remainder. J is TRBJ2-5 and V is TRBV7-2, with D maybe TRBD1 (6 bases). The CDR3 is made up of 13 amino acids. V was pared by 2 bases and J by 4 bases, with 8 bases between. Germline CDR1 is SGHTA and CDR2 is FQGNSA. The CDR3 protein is CASSLFRGETQYF. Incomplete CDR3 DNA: TGTGCCAGCAGCTTATTCAGGGGAGAGACC.

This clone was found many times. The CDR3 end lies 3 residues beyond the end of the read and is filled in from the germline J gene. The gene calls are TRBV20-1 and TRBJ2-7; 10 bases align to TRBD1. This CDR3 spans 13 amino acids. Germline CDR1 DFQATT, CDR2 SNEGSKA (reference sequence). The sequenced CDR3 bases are TGCTCTTCCGAGGGGACAGGGGCCCTCGAG. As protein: CSSEGTGALE. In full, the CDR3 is CSSEGTGALEQYF.

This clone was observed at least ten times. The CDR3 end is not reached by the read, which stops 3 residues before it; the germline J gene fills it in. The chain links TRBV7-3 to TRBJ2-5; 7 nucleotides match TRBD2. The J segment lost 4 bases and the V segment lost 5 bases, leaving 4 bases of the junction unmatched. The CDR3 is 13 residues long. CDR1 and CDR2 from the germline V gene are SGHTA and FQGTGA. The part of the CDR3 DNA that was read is TGTGCCAGCAGCCGTGGGGGGGGAGAGACC. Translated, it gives CASSRGGGET. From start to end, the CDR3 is CASSRGGGETQYF.

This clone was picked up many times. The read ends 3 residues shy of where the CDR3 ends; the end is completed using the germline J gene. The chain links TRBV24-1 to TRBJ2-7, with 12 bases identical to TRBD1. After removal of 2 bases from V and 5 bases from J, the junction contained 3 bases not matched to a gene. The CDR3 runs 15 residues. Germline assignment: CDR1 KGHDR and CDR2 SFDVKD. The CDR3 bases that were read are TGTGCCACCAGTGATTCCGGGACAGGGGGCGACGAG. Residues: CATSDSGTGGDE. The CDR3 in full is CATSDSGTGGDEQYF.